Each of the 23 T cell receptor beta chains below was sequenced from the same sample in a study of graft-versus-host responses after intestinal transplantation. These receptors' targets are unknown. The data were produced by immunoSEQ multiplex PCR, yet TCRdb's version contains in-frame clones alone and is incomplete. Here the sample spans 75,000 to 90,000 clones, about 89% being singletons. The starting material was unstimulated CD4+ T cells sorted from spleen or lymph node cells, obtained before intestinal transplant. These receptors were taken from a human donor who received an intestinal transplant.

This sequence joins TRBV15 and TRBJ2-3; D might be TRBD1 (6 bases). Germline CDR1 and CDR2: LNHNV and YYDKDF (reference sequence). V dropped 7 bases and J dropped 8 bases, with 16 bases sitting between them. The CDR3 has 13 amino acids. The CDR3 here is CATTQGSTGTQYF. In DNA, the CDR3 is TGTGCCACCACGCAGGGGAGCACTGGTACGCAGTATTTT.

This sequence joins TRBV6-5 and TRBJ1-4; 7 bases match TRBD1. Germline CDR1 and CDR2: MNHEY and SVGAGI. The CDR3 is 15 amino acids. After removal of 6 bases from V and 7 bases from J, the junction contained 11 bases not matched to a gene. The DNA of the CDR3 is TGTGCCAGCAGGGCCAGGGGGGCCAGGGGTGAAAAACTGTTTTTT. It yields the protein CASRARGARGEKLFF.

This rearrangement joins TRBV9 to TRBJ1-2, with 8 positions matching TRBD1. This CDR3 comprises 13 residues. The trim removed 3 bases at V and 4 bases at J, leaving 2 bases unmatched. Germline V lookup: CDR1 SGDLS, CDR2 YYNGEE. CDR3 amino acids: CASSEGQGYGYTF. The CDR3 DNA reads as TGTGCCAGCAGCGAAGGACAGGGCTATGGCTACACCTTC.

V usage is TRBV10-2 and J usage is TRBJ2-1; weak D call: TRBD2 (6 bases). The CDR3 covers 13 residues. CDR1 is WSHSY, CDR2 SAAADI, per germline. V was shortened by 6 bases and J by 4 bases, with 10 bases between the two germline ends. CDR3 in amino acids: CASSAGGYNEQFF. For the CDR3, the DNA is TGCGCCAGCAGCGCCGGGGGTTACAATGAGCAGTTCTTC.

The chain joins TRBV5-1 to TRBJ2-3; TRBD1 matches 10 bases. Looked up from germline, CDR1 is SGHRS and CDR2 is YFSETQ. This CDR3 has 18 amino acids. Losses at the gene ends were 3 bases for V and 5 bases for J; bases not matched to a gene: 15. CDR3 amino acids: CASSWRTGGRAGEDTQYF. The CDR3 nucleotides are TGCGCCAGCAGCTGGAGGACAGGGGGGCGAGCGGGAGAAGATACGCAGTATTTT.

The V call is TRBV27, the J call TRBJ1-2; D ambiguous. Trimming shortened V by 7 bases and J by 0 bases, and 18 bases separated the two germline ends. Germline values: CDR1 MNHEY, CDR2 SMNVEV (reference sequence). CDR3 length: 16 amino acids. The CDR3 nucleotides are TGTGCCAGCACCTCACTGTCGACCGGGACTAACTATGGCTACACCTTC. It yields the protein CASTSLSTGTNYGYTF.

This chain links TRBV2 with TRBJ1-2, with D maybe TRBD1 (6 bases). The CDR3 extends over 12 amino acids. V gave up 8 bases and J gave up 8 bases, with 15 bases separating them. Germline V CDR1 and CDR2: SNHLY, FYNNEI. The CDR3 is CASATGIGGYTF. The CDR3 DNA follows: TGTGCCAGCGCGACAGGAATCGGCGGCTACACCTTC.

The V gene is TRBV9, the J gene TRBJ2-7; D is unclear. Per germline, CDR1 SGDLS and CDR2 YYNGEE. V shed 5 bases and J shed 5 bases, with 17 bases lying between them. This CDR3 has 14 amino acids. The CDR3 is CASSSRANSDEQYF. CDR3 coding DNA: TGTGCCAGCAGTTCTCGAGCAAACTCGGACGAGCAGTACTTC.

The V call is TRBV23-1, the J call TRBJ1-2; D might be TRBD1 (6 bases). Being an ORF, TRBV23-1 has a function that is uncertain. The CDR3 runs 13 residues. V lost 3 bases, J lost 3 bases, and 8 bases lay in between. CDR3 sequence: CASSQQGYYGYTF. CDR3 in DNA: TGCGCCAGCAGTCAGCAGGGGTACTATGGCTACACCTTC.

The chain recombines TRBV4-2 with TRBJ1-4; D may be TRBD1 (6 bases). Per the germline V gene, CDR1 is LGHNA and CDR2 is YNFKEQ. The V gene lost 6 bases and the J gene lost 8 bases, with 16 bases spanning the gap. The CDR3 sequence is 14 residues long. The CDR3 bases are TGTGCCAGCAGTCGACGAGCTGGGGGCGAAAAACTGTTTTTT. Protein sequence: CASSRRAGGEKLFF.

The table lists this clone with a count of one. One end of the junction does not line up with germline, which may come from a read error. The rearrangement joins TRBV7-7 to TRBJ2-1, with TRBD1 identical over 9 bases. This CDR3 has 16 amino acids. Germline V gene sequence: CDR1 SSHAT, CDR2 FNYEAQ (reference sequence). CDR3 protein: CASSLAQGAPYNEQFF. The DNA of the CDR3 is TGTGCTAGCAGCTTAGCACAGGGGGCACCCTACAATGAGCAGTTCTTC.

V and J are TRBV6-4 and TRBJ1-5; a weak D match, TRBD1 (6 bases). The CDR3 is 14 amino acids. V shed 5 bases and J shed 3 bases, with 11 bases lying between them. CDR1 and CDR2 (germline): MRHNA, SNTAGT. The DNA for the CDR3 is TGTGCCAGCAGTTTTACAGGGCTCAATCAGCCCCAGCATTTT. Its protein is CASSFTGLNQPQHF.

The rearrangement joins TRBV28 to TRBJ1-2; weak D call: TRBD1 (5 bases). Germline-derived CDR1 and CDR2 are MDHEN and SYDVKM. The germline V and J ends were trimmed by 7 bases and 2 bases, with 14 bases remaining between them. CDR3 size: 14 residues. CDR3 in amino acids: CASIEQDLNYGYTF. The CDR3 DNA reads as TGTGCCAGCATCGAACAGGACCTAAACTATGGCTACACCTTC.

The CDR3 reads CASEGQGFPLTNEQFF. The CDR3 DNA follows: TGTGCCAGCGAAGGACAGGGATTCCCTCTGACCAATGAGCAGTTCTTC. V and J are TRBV6-6 and TRBJ2-1, with 8 bases identical to TRBD1. Germline V gene lookup returns CDR1 MNHNY and CDR2 SVGAGI (reference sequence). The V segment lost 8 bases and the J segment 6 bases; nucleotides outside the gene matches: 15. The CDR3 sequence is 16 residues long.

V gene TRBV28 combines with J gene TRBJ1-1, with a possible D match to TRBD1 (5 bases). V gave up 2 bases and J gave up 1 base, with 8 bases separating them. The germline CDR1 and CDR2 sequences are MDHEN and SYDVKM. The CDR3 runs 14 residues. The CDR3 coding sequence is TGTGCCAGCAGTTTACAGGGTAAGAACACTGAAGCTTTCTTT. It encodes CASSLQGKNTEAFF.

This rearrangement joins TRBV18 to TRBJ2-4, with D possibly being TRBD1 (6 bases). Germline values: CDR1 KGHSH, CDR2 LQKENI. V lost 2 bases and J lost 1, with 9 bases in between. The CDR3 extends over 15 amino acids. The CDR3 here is CASSPGGLAKNIQYF. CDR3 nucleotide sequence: TGTGCCAGCTCACCAGGGGGCCTCGCCAAAAACATTCAGTACTTC. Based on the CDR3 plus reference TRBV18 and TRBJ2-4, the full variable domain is NAGVMQNPRHLVRRRGQEARLRCSPMKGHSHVYWYRQLPEEGLKFMVYLQKENIIDESGMPKERFSAEFPKEGPSILRIQQVVRGDSAAYFCASSPGGLAKNIQYFGAGTRLSVL.

CDR3 in DNA: TGTGCCAGCAGTGAAGCTCGGGTCGGGGAGCTGTTTTTT. As protein: CASSEARVGELFF. The J gene is TRBJ2-2, the V gene TRBV2, with D unclear. Trimming took 0 bases from V and 7 from J, leaving 6 bases between them. Germline-derived CDR1 and CDR2 are SNHLY and FYNNEI. The length of the CDR3 is 13 residues.

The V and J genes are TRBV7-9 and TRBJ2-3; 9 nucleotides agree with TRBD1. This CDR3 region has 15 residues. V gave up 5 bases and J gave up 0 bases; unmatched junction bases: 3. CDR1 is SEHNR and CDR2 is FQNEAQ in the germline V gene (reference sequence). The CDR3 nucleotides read TGTGCCAGCAGCCCACAGGGGGCTAGCACAGATACGCAGTATTTT. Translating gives CASSPQGASTDTQYF.

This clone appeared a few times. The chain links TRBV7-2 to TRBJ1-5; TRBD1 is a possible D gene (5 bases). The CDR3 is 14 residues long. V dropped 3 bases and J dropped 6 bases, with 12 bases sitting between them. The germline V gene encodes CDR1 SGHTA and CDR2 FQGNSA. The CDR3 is CASSLGGVGQPQHF. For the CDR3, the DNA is TGTGCCAGCAGCTTGGGGGGAGTAGGTCAGCCCCAGCATTTT.

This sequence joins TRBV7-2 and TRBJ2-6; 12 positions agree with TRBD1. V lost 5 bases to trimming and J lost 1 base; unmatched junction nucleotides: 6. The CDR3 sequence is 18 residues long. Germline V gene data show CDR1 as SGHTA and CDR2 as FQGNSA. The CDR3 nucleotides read TGTGCCAGCAGCCTGGTGGGACAGGGGGCGTCTGGGGCCAACGTCCTGACTTTC. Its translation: CASSLVGQGASGANVLTF. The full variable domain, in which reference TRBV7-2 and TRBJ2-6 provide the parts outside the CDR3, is GAGVSQSPSNKVTEKGKDVELRCDPISGHTALYWYRQSLGQGLEFLIYFQGNSAPDKSGLPSDRFSAERTGGSVSTLTIQRTQQEDSAVYLCASSLVGQGASGANVLTFGAGSRLTVL.

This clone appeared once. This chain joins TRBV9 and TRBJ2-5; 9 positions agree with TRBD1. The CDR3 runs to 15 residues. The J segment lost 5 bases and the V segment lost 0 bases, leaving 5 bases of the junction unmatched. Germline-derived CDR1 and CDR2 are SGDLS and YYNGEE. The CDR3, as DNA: TGTGCCAGCAGCGTAGGACAGGGGGTACGGGAGACCCAGTACTTC. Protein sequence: CASSVGQGVRETQYF.

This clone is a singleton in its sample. This chain's CDR3 is CASSLTSTTNYGYTF. In DNA, the CDR3 is TGTGCCAGCAGCCTAACATCGACTACTAACTATGGCTACACCTTC. This chain uses TRBV14 with TRBJ1-2; unclear D gene. Trimming took off 4 bases at V and 0 bases at J, with 12 bases between the two ends. Germline V gene sequence: CDR1 SGHDN, CDR2 FVKESK. CDR3 length: 15 amino acids.

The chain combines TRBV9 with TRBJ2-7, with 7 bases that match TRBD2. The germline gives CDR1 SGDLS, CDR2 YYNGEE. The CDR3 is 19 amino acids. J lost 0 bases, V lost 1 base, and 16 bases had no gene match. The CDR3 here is CASSVRKGREKGPSYEQYF. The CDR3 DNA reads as TGTGCCAGCAGCGTACGTAAGGGGAGGGAGAAGGGGCCCTCCTACGAGCAGTACTTC.